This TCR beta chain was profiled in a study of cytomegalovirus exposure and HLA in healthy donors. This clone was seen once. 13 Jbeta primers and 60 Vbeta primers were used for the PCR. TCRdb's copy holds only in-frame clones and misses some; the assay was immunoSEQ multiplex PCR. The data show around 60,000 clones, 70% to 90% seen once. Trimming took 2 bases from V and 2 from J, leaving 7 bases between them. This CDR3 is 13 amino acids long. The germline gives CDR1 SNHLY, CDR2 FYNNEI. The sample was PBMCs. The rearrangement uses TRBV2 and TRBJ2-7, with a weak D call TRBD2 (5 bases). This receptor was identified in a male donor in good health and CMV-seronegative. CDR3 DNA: TGTGCCAGCAGTGAATACGGGGCCTACGAGCAGTACTTC. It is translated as CASSEYGAYEQYF.